A selection of T cell receptor beta chains follows, all from one sample in a study of Ad26.COV2.S vaccination and SARS-CoV-2 variants. Profiling relied on immunoSEQ multiplex PCR, and the TCRdb table lists in-frame clones only, not all of them. The sample holds about 350,000 clones, 80% to 90% seen once. This sample comprised peripheral blood, obtained in a trial of Ad26.COV2.S vaccine versus placebo. The receptors shown here come from a person aged 18-65 years who received the Ad26.COV2.S COVID-19 vaccine or a placebo. Both conserved end residues are part of each CDR3. Each record gives: CDR3 DNA, CDR3 protein, clone size, J gene, D gene, V gene. The D gene is left open where the match is weak. Some rows mark clone size as missing; the rest say once, few, many or name a class of expanded clone.

CDR3 DNA: TGCGCCAGCAGCCAAGAGTTCCATGAGCAGTTCTTC; CDR3 protein: CASSQEFHEQFF; clone size: .; J gene: TRBJ2-1; D gene: .; V gene: TRBV4-1
CDR3 DNA: TGTGCCAGCAGCGGACGTCCCGCGGTTTCAGGGGCCAACGTCCTGACTTTC; CDR3 protein: CASSGRPAVSGANVLTF; clone size: once; J gene: TRBJ2-6; D gene: .; V gene: TRBV7-2
CDR3 DNA: TGCGCCAGCAGTCAATCAGGGACAGGGGGGGGCGAGCAGTACTTC; CDR3 protein: CASSQSGTGGGEQYF; clone size: .; J gene: TRBJ2-7; D gene: TRBD1; V gene: TRBV23-1
CDR3 DNA: TGTGCCAGCAGTAGAGAGACACAGGCCTATAATTCACCCCTCCACTTT; CDR3 protein: CASSRETQAYNSPLHF; clone size: .; J gene: TRBJ1-6; D gene: .; V gene: TRBV27
CDR3 DNA: TGTGCCAGCAGCCGACTAGCGGGAGGTTCTTACGAGCAGTACTTC; CDR3 protein: CASSRLAGGSYEQYF; clone size: .; J gene: TRBJ2-7; D gene: TRBD2; V gene: TRBV7-9
CDR3 DNA: TGTGCCAGCAGTTATACGTTTCGGACTGAAGCTTTCTTT; CDR3 protein: CASSYTFRTEAFF; clone size: few; J gene: TRBJ1-1; D gene: .; V gene: TRBV6-5
CDR3 DNA: TGTGCCAGCAGCCAAATGGGTACTAGTAGAGATACGCAGTATTTT; CDR3 protein: CASSQMGTSRDTQYF; clone size: .; J gene: TRBJ2-3; D gene: .; V gene: TRBV14
CDR3 DNA: TGTGCCAGCAGCTTAGGTGGACTTAGCAATCAGCCCCAGCATTTT; CDR3 protein: CASSLGGLSNQPQHF; clone size: .; J gene: TRBJ1-5; D gene: .; V gene: TRBV7-9
CDR3 DNA: TGTGCCAGCAGTTTTGACGCCTACGAGCAGTACTTC; CDR3 protein: CASSFDAYEQYF; clone size: once; J gene: TRBJ2-7; D gene: .; V gene: TRBV12-3/TRBV12-4
CDR3 DNA: TGTGCCAGCAGCTCGGACACCTCAATAAACTATGGCTACACCTTC; CDR3 protein: CASSSDTSINYGYTF; clone size: .; J gene: TRBJ1-2; D gene: .; V gene: TRBV7-9
CDR3 DNA: TGTGCCTGGAGTCCTCCTCGGACAGTCGCCTCTGGAAACACCATATATTTT; CDR3 protein: CAWSPPRTVASGNTIYF; clone size: .; J gene: TRBJ1-3; D gene: .; V gene: TRBV30
CDR3 DNA: TGTGCCTGGAGTCCACCACAGGGGGTCGAACTAGAGACCCAGTACTTC; CDR3 protein: CAWSPPQGVELETQYF; clone size: .; J gene: TRBJ2-5; D gene: TRBD1; V gene: TRBV30
CDR3 DNA: TGTGCCACCCTGGCCGCGTACAATGAGCAGTTCTTC; CDR3 protein: CATLAAYNEQFF; clone size: .; J gene: TRBJ2-1; D gene: .; V gene: TRBV28
CDR3 DNA: TGCGCCAGCAGCTTGGGGACAGGGGTCTTCTCTGGGGCCAACGTCCTGACTTTC; CDR3 protein: CASSLGTGVFSGANVLTF; clone size: .; J gene: TRBJ2-6; D gene: TRBD1; V gene: TRBV5-1
CDR3 DNA: TGTGCCAGCAGTGAAATTTCGAGGGGGGGGCGAGAGACCCAGTACTTC; CDR3 protein: CASSEISRGGRETQYF; clone size: .; J gene: TRBJ2-5; D gene: .; V gene: TRBV6-1
CDR3 DNA: TGTGCCAGCAGCCCTTCGGGGCAGGGTTTAAACTATGGCTACACCTTC; CDR3 protein: CASSPSGQGLNYGYTF; clone size: .; J gene: TRBJ1-2; D gene: .; V gene: TRBV14
CDR3 DNA: TGCGCCAGCAGCTTGTCCGCGGGAGGGCTATACAATGAGCAGTTCTTC; CDR3 protein: CASSLSAGGLYNEQFF; clone size: few; J gene: TRBJ2-1; D gene: TRBD2; V gene: TRBV5-1
CDR3 DNA: TGCAGCGTTCCGCCGGGACAGGGGGCAGATACGCAGTATTTT; CDR3 protein: CSVPPGQGADTQYF; clone size: .; J gene: TRBJ2-3; D gene: TRBD1; V gene: TRBV29-1
CDR3 DNA: TGTGCCAGCAGCACAGGGTACGGCTATGGCTACACCTTC; CDR3 protein: CASSTGYGYGYTF; clone size: .; J gene: TRBJ1-2; D gene: .; V gene: TRBV6-4
CDR3 DNA: TGTGCCAGCAGTTTATCAGGGGATCTATTAGCGGGAGACACTGAGCAGTTCTTC; CDR3 protein: CASSLSGDLLAGDTEQFF; clone size: .; J gene: TRBJ2-1; D gene: TRBD2; V gene: TRBV28
CDR3 DNA: TGCAGCGTTGTCACAGGGCCAGACACTGAAGCTTTCTTT; CDR3 protein: CSVVTGPDTEAFF; clone size: .; J gene: TRBJ1-1; D gene: .; V gene: TRBV29-1
CDR3 DNA: TGTGCCAGCAGCCAAGTAGGGTTAACTGGCTACACCTTC; CDR3 protein: CASSQVGLTGYTF; clone size: .; J gene: TRBJ1-2; D gene: .; V gene: TRBV3-1/TRBV3-2
CDR3 DNA: TGTGCCAGCAGCTTGGCGCAGGGGGCGGCCAAAAACATTCAGTACTTC; CDR3 protein: CASSLAQGAAKNIQYF; clone size: .; J gene: TRBJ2-4; D gene: TRBD1; V gene: TRBV5-4
CDR3 DNA: TGCAGTGCTAGTGACTCCCCCGGGGAGCTGTTTTTT; CDR3 protein: CSASDSPGELFF; clone size: .; J gene: TRBJ2-2; D gene: .; V gene: TRBV20-1
CDR3 DNA: TGTGCCAGCAGTCCTCGGACAGGGCAAGAGACCCAGTACTTC; CDR3 protein: CASSPRTGQETQYF; clone size: .; J gene: TRBJ2-5; D gene: TRBD1; V gene: TRBV2
CDR3 DNA: TGTGCCAGCAGCTTAGATGCCTATTCACCCCTCCACTTT; CDR3 protein: CASSLDAYSPLHF; clone size: .; J gene: TRBJ1-6; D gene: .; V gene: TRBV7-9
CDR3 DNA: TGTGCCAGCACCCTCGGGACCCGTAACACAGATACGCAGTATTTT; CDR3 protein: CASTLGTRNTDTQYF; clone size: .; J gene: TRBJ2-3; D gene: .; V gene: TRBV27
CDR3 DNA: TGTGCCAGCAGTCTCCCGGGACCGAGGGGGGAGCAGTACTTC; CDR3 protein: CASSLPGPRGEQYF; clone size: .; J gene: TRBJ2-7; D gene: .; V gene: TRBV28
CDR3 DNA: TGTGCCAGCAGCTTAGGGGACGTCAGCTCTGGAAACACCATATATTTT; CDR3 protein: CASSLGDVSSGNTIYF; clone size: many; J gene: TRBJ1-3; D gene: .; V gene: TRBV7-2
CDR3 DNA: TGCGCCAGCAGCCAAGACAGGACAGGGGTCACTGAAGCTTTCTTT; CDR3 protein: CASSQDRTGVTEAFF; clone size: .; J gene: TRBJ1-1; D gene: TRBD1; V gene: TRBV4-3
CDR3 DNA: TGTGCCAGCAGGGACGACGGGCGCTATGGCTACACCTTC; CDR3 protein: CASRDDGRYGYTF; clone size: .; J gene: TRBJ1-2; D gene: .; V gene: TRBV2
CDR3 DNA: TGTGCCAGCTCACCACTAGCGGAGCAAGAGACCCAGTACTTC; CDR3 protein: CASSPLAEQETQYF; clone size: .; J gene: TRBJ2-5; D gene: .; V gene: TRBV18
CDR3 DNA: TGTGCCAGCAGTTACGGCTTGTATAGCAATCAGCCCCAGCATTTT; CDR3 protein: CASSYGLYSNQPQHF; clone size: .; J gene: TRBJ1-5; D gene: .; V gene: TRBV6-2/TRBV6-3
CDR3 DNA: TGTGCCAGCAGCTTGATTAACGGGGAGCTGTTTTTT; CDR3 protein: CASSLINGELFF; clone size: .; J gene: TRBJ2-2; D gene: .; V gene: TRBV5-4
CDR3 DNA: TGTGCCAGCAGCGCCGGGACGGGCCGCACAGATACGCAGTATTTT; CDR3 protein: CASSAGTGRTDTQYF; clone size: once; J gene: TRBJ2-3; D gene: .; V gene: TRBV7-6
CDR3 DNA: TGTGCCTGGAGTATTAGCGGGAGTGGCTACGAGCAGTACTTC; CDR3 protein: CAWSISGSGYEQYF; clone size: .; J gene: TRBJ2-7; D gene: TRBD2; V gene: TRBV30
CDR3 DNA: TGTGCCAGCTCGAAGGCACTAGCGGGACCCTACGAGCAGTACTTC; CDR3 protein: CASSKALAGPYEQYF; clone size: .; J gene: TRBJ2-7; D gene: TRBD2; V gene: TRBV6-5
CDR3 DNA: TGTGCCAGCAGTTCAGGAGCTTTCTACAATGAGCAGTTCTTC; CDR3 protein: CASSSGAFYNEQFF; clone size: .; J gene: TRBJ2-1; D gene: .; V gene: TRBV28
CDR3 DNA: TGTGCCAGCTCGGGCAGGGCTCTTAACACCGGGGAGCTGTTTTTT; CDR3 protein: CASSGRALNTGELFF; clone size: .; J gene: TRBJ2-2; D gene: .; V gene: TRBV19
CDR3 DNA: TGCAGCGTTGACAAAGGACAAGCCAGTACTAACTATGGCTACACCTTC; CDR3 protein: CSVDKGQASTNYGYTF; clone size: many; J gene: TRBJ1-2; D gene: .; V gene: TRBV29-1
CDR3 DNA: TGCGCCAGCAGCTTTGGAACAGGGAGCTCCTACGAGCAGTACTTC; CDR3 protein: CASSFGTGSSYEQYF; clone size: .; J gene: TRBJ2-7; D gene: .; V gene: TRBV5-1
CDR3 DNA: TGTGCCAGCAGCACAGGGACTGGCACAGATACGCAGTATTTT; CDR3 protein: CASSTGTGTDTQYF; clone size: .; J gene: TRBJ2-3; D gene: .; V gene: TRBV11-2
CDR3 DNA: TGCGCCAGCAGCCGCGGACAGGGGGCCCGCAACACTGAAGCTTTCTTT; CDR3 protein: CASSRGQGARNTEAFF; clone size: .; J gene: TRBJ1-1; D gene: TRBD1; V gene: TRBV4-3
CDR3 DNA: TGTGCCAGCAGTTTAGAGGTAGCAGGGGCTGGGTACGAGCAGTACTTC; CDR3 protein: CASSLEVAGAGYEQYF; clone size: .; J gene: TRBJ2-7; D gene: .; V gene: TRBV27
CDR3 DNA: TGTGCCAGCAGCCAACCGGGCTTGGCTACTGAAGCTTTCTTT; CDR3 protein: CASSQPGLATEAFF; clone size: .; J gene: TRBJ1-1; D gene: .; V gene: TRBV3-1/TRBV3-2
CDR3 DNA: TGTGCCAGCAGCTTAAGGGAGGGCAGGCAAGAGACCCAGTACTTC; CDR3 protein: CASSLREGRQETQYF; clone size: .; J gene: TRBJ2-5; D gene: TRBD2; V gene: TRBV7-2
CDR3 DNA: TGTGCCAGCAGCTTGCCCCATCCTGATCTGGTCTCAGCCAAAAACATTCAGTACTTC; CDR3 protein: CASSLPHPDLVSAKNIQYF; clone size: .; J gene: TRBJ2-4; D gene: .; V gene: TRBV5-6
CDR3 DNA: TGTGCCAGCAGGGTGACTAGCGGGAACTACAATGAGCAGTTCTTC; CDR3 protein: CASRVTSGNYNEQFF; clone size: .; J gene: TRBJ2-1; D gene: TRBD2; V gene: TRBV2
CDR3 DNA: TGTGCCAGCAGCTTTAGCGGGGGCCACTACAATGAGCAGTTCTTC; CDR3 protein: CASSFSGGHYNEQFF; clone size: .; J gene: TRBJ2-1; D gene: TRBD2; V gene: TRBV7-2
CDR3 DNA: TGTGCCAGTAGTATTGCGGCAGGGAGCGCGAAAGCTTTCTTT; CDR3 protein: CASSIAAGSAKAFF; clone size: .; J gene: TRBJ1-1; D gene: .; V gene: TRBV19
CDR3 DNA: TGTGCCTGGAGTTGGTTAGCAGCCGATACGCAGTATTTT; CDR3 protein: CAWSWLAADTQYF; clone size: .; J gene: TRBJ2-3; D gene: .; V gene: TRBV30
CDR3 DNA: TGTGCCAGCAGCCCGAATAGCGGGGGGGCTTTGACCGGGGAGCTGTTTTTT; CDR3 protein: CASSPNSGGALTGELFF; clone size: .; J gene: TRBJ2-2; D gene: TRBD2; V gene: TRBV5-6
CDR3 DNA: TGTGCCAGCAGTCCGAGGCGAGCTAGCACAGATACGCAGTATTTT; CDR3 protein: CASSPRRASTDTQYF; clone size: .; J gene: TRBJ2-3; D gene: .; V gene: TRBV27
CDR3 DNA: TGTGCCAGCAGAGTAAGCAATCAGCCCCAGCATTTT; CDR3 protein: CASRVSNQPQHF; clone size: .; J gene: TRBJ1-5; D gene: .; V gene: TRBV2
CDR3 DNA: TGTGCCAGCAGTCCAGACAGGTTTGGAAACACCATATATTTT; CDR3 protein: CASSPDRFGNTIYF; clone size: few; J gene: TRBJ1-3; D gene: .; V gene: TRBV6-2/TRBV6-3
CDR3 DNA: TGTGCCAGCTGTCGGAATGTCGAAGCTTTCTTT; CDR3 protein: CASCRNVEAFF; clone size: .; J gene: TRBJ1-1; D gene: .; V gene: TRBV28
CDR3 DNA: TGTGCCAGCAGAGGACAGGGGGGCTCCTACGAGCAGTACTTC; CDR3 protein: CASRGQGGSYEQYF; clone size: .; J gene: TRBJ2-7; D gene: TRBD1; V gene: TRBV28